The entry that follows covers one TCR beta chain sequence. Its target is unknown. These data are taken from a study of cytomegalovirus exposure and HLA in healthy donors. Both 60 Vbeta primers and 13 Jbeta primers went into the PCR. This table comes from immunoSEQ multiplex PCR, and its TCRdb copy is limited to in-frame clones, with some not included. The sample holds around 120,000 clones; over 60% are singletons and the top ten take just under 6.5%. Trimming removed 6 bases at V and 13 bases at J, with 16 bases between. This CDR3 has 12 amino acids. Germline V gene sequence: CDR1 SNHLY, CDR2 FYNNEI. Study-wide points: Earlier analysis yielded a pattern in which most TCR beta V segments were productive about 90% or about 30% of the time.

The origin of this receptor is a middle-aged woman in good health and CMV-seronegative. The material sequenced was PBMCs. V is TRBV2 and J is TRBJ2-1, with a weak D call TRBD1 (6 bases). The CDR3 loop is CASSLLRGSQFF. DNA of the CDR3: TGTGCCAGCAGCCTCCTCAGGGGCAGTCAGTTCTTC.